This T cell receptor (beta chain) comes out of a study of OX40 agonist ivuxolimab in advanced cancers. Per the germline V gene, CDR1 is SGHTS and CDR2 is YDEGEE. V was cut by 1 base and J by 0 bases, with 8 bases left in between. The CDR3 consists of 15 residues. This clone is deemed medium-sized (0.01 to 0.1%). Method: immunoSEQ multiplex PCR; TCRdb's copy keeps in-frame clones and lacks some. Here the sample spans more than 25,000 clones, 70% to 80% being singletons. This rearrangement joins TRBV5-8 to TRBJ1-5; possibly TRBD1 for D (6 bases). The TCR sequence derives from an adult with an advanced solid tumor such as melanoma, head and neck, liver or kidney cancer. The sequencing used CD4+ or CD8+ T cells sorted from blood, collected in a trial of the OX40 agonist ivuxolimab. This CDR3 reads CASSLQGYSNQPQHF. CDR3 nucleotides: TGTGCCAGCAGCTTGCAGGGGTATAGCAATCAGCCCCAGCATTTT. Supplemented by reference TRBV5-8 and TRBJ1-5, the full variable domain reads EAGVTQSPTHLIKTRGQQATLRCSPISGHTSVYWYQQALGLGLQFLLWYDEGEERNRGNFPPRFSGRQFPNYSSELNVNALELEDSALYLCASSLQGYSNQPQHFGDGTRLSIL.